What follows are 26 T cell receptor beta chains derived from one specimen sequenced in a study of T cell changes during pregnancy in multiple sclerosis. Repertoires were generated with immunoSEQ multiplex PCR, while TCRdb's copy carries only in-frame clones and drops some. Of 60,000 or so clones in the sample, approximately 87% were seen once. The sample comprised peripheral blood from another person, used as feeder cells. These TCRs come from a human donor whose cells served as feeder cells for cultures in a pregnancy study.

The chain has TRBV15 and TRBJ2-1; TRBD1 might be the D (6 bases). The CDR3 sequence is 13 residues long. The V and J ends lost 6 bases and 5 bases respectively, with 11 bases between them. The germline gives CDR1 LNHNV, CDR2 YYDKDF (reference sequence). CDR3 sequence (DNA): TGTGCCACCAGTAAGGGGGAAGACAATGAGCAGTTCTTC. This translates into CATSKGEDNEQFF.

This clone has just one count. The chain is built from TRBV19 and TRBJ1-1; D is unresolved. Trimming removed 5 bases at V and 1 base at J, with 17 bases between. CDR3 length equals 16 residues. Looked up from germline, CDR1 is LNHDA and CDR2 is SQIVND (reference sequence). CDR3 in DNA: TGTGCCAGTAGTCGGGGAGTGGGAGGTGCGAACACTGAAGCTTTCTTT. Translation: CASSRGVGGANTEAFF. The entire variable domain, with the rest obtained from reference TRBV19 and TRBJ1-1, is as follows: DGGITQSPKYLFRKEGQNVTLSCEQNLNHDAMYWYRQDPGQGLRLIYYSQIVNDFQKGDIAEGYSVSREKKESFPLTVTSAQKNPTAFYLCASSRGVGGANTEAFFGQGTRLTVV.

The genes are TRBV30 and TRBJ2-5; TRBD2 agrees at 11 bases. V lost 3 bases to trimming and J lost 2 bases; unmatched junction nucleotides: 5. Germline V gives CDR1 GTSNPN, CDR2 SVGIG (reference sequence). This CDR3 is 15 amino acids long. In DNA form, the CDR3 reads TGTGCCTGGAGAAAGGGACTAGCGGAACAAGAGACCCAGTACTTC. This codes for CAWRKGLAEQETQYF.

The chain links TRBV4-2 to TRBJ1-1, with D possibly matching TRBD1 (6 bases). Per the germline V gene, CDR1 is LGHNA and CDR2 is YNFKEQ. Trimming took off 2 bases at V and 6 bases at J, with 19 bases between the two ends. The CDR3 loop spans 16 amino acids. This chain's CDR3 is CASSQSTGAQYSEAFF. The DNA of the CDR3 is TGTGCCAGCAGCCAATCTACGGGGGCGCAGTACTCTGAAGCTTTCTTT.

The chain uses TRBV4-3 and TRBJ1-3, with TRBD1 as a possible D gene (5 bases). Germline CDR1 LGHNA, CDR2 YSLEER. Trimming removed 0 bases from V and 0 bases from J, with 12 bases in between. There are 17 residues in the CDR3. The CDR3 DNA reads TGCGCCAGCAGCCAAGATCGGGCAGGGAGCTCTGGAAACACCATATATTTT. Translated: CASSQDRAGSSGNTIYF.

The rearrangement links TRBV5-6 to TRBJ1-1, with D possibly matching TRBD1 (5 bases). Deletions cut 6 bases from V and 7 bases from J, with 19 bases between. Germline CDR1 reads SGHDT; CDR2 reads YYEEEE. The CDR3 has 14 amino acids. CDR3 bases: TGTGCCAGCACCCAAAAAGGGGACCCCCATGAAGCTTTCTTT. This translates into CASTQKGDPHEAFF.

The chain joins TRBV9 to TRBJ1-2, with D uncertain. The V end lost 3 bases, the J end lost 5 bases, and 20 bases lay between the germline ends. Germline-derived CDR1 and CDR2 are SGDLS and YYNGEE. There are 16 residues in the CDR3. CDR3 sequence (DNA): TGTGCCAGCAGCGCGAGAGGTGTTCAACCGGGATATGGCTACACCTTC. Protein: CASSARGVQPGYGYTF.

This clone has only one observation. This rearrangement joins TRBV6-5 to TRBJ2-7, with 7 bases fitting TRBD1. The CDR3 has 14 amino acids. The junction had 4 bases not matched to a gene; V was cut back by 5 bases and J by 0 bases. The V gene's germline CDR1 is MNHEY and CDR2 SVGAGI. CDR3: CASSVTGASYEQYF. The CDR3 coding sequence is TGTGCCAGCAGTGTAACAGGGGCCTCCTACGAGCAGTACTTC.

This clone turned up a few times. V usage is TRBV6-5 and J usage is TRBJ2-7; the D gene could be TRBD1 or TRBD2 (6 bases each). Germline V gives CDR1 MNHEY, CDR2 SVGAGI. The CDR3 contains 15 residues. Trimming cost V 0 bases and J 5 bases, with 14 bases left between them. CDR3 nucleotide sequence: TGTGCCAGCAGTTACTCGTCCCAGGGGAGGCACGAGCAGTACTTC. Its protein is CASSYSSQGRHEQYF.

The rearrangement joins TRBV2 to TRBJ1-5; D perhaps matches TRBD1 (6 bases). CDR3 length equals 12 residues. CDR1 SNHLY and CDR2 FYNNEI come from the germline V gene. With 7 bases removed from V and 16 bases from J, the gap between germline ends came to 20 bases. The CDR3 sequence: CASNHQAGQPHF. CDR3 nucleotide sequence: TGTGCCAGCAACCACCAAGCCGGACAGCCACATTTT.

The chain combines TRBV19 with TRBJ1-1; the D is unclear. This CDR3 has 13 amino acids. In germline, CDR1 is LNHDA, CDR2 SQIVND (reference sequence). V lost 5 bases and J 5 bases, leaving 12 bases between the germline ends. The CDR3 spells CASSPPTGTEAFF. DNA of the CDR3: TGTGCCAGTAGTCCCCCTACGGGGACTGAAGCTTTCTTT.

The chain couples TRBV4-1 to TRBJ2-1; perhaps TRBD1 as D (5 bases). Trimming cost V 2 bases and J 4 bases, with 15 bases left between them. The CDR3 has 16 residues. Germline assignment: CDR1 MGHRA and CDR2 YSYEKL. DNA for the CDR3: TGCGCCAGCAGCCAAAGGGCCGGTAGGGGATACAATGAGCAGTTCTTC. It translates to CASSQRAGRGYNEQFF.

V usage is TRBV5-4 and J usage is TRBJ2-3; D is unclear. Trimming left V 1 base short and J 2 bases short, with 5 bases between. CDR3 length: 13 residues. Germline V gene lookup returns CDR1 SGHNT and CDR2 YYREEE (reference sequence). The CDR3 DNA is TGTGCCAGCAGCTTGCAATCCACAGATACGCAGTATTTT. Its translation is CASSLQSTDTQYF.

The rearrangement links TRBV7-2 to TRBJ2-2; 12 bases fit TRBD2. CDR1 and CDR2 from the germline V gene are SGHTA and FQGNSA. The CDR3 is 13 residues long. The junction had 4 bases not matched to a gene; V was cut back by 5 bases and J by 12 bases. CDR3 in DNA: TGTGCCAGCAGCCCCGGACTAGCGGGACAGCTGTTTTTT. It is translated as CASSPGLAGQLFF.

The J gene is TRBJ2-5, the V gene TRBV5-1; tentatively, D is TRBD1 (6 bases). Between the trimmed V and J ends, which lost 4 bases and 2 bases, there was a span of 21 bases. The CDR3 length is 17 residues. Germline CDR1 is SGHRS and CDR2 is YFSETQ. CDR3 in amino acids: CASSSGQYPPTQETQYF. Here the CDR3 DNA reads TGCGCCAGCAGCAGTGGACAGTATCCGCCGACTCAAGAGACCCAGTACTTC.

The V gene is TRBV7-9, the J gene TRBJ2-2; a weak D match, TRBD2 (6 bases). Between the trimmed V and J ends, which lost 3 bases and 6 bases, there was a span of 11 bases. The V gene's germline CDR1 is SEHNR and CDR2 FQNEAQ (reference sequence). The CDR3 length is 14 residues. The CDR3 DNA is TGTGCCAGCAGCTTCGGGGGTTCAGCCGGGGAGCTGTTTTTT. Protein sequence: CASSFGGSAGELFF.

CDR3 nucleotides: TGTGCCAGCAGCTTTGGGGGAGACGGGAATCAGCCCCAGCATTTT. Amino acid sequence: CASSFGGDGNQPQHF. The chain combines TRBV7-9 with TRBJ1-5, with D possibly being TRBD1 (5 bases). Germline V lookup: CDR1 SEHNR, CDR2 FQNEAQ (reference sequence). Trimming took off 3 bases at V and 4 bases at J, with 13 bases between the two ends. The CDR3 runs to 15 residues.

The CDR3, as DNA: TGTGCCAGCTCACCATCCCAGGGCCGGGAGACCCAGTACTTC. This gives the protein CASSPSQGRETQYF. V is TRBV18 and J is TRBJ2-5; D might be TRBD1 (5 bases). The germline CDR1 and CDR2 sequences are KGHSH and LQKENI. V lost 2 bases, J lost 5 bases, and 12 bases lay in between. The CDR3 length is 14 residues.

The chain recombines TRBV28 with TRBJ2-4, with 8 bases aligning to TRBD2. J lost 6 bases, V lost 6 bases, and 4 bases had no gene match. The CDR3 runs 13 residues. Germline V CDR1 and CDR2: MDHEN, SYDVKM. The CDR3 bases are TGTGCCAGCAGAAAACGGGGGGGAAACATTCAGTACTTC. This gives the protein CASRKRGGNIQYF.

This clone was observed a few times. Here the CDR3 DNA reads TGTGCCAGCAGCACTAGTGGGAATTCAGGACAGCCCCAGCATTTT. Amino acids: CASSTSGNSGQPQHF. This chain joins TRBV9 and TRBJ1-5; D is undetermined. This CDR3 spans 15 amino acids. Trimming took 4 bases from V and 7 from J, leaving 18 bases between them. Germline V CDR1 and CDR2: SGDLS, YYNGEE.

The gene calls are TRBV2 and TRBJ1-1; the match to TRBD1 covers 7 bases. CDR1 SNHLY and CDR2 FYNNEI come from the germline V gene. Germline trimming cut 5 bases from V and 5 bases from J; bases unmatched to any gene: 11. CDR3 length: 15 residues. As DNA, the CDR3 is TGTGCCAGCAGTTCGACAGGGTTCAGTGGGACTGAAGCTTTCTTT. Translated, it gives CASSSTGFSGTEAFF.

The CDR3 nucleotides are TGCGCCAGCAGCCTAGACAGGGGATGGGGTGAAAAACTGTTTTTT. As protein: CASSLDRGWGEKLFF. This chain connects TRBV5-1 to TRBJ1-4, with TRBD1 matching over 8 bases. CDR1 is SGHRS, CDR2 YFSETQ, per germline. The CDR3 length is 15 residues. J lost 7 bases, V lost 4 bases, and 9 bases had no gene match.

The rearrangement links TRBV29-1 to TRBJ2-5; TRBD2 matches 9 bases. The V gene end was trimmed by 6 bases and the J gene end by 5 bases; junction bases not matched to a gene: 16. Germline V gives CDR1 SQVTM, CDR2 ANQGSEA. This CDR3 spans 16 amino acids. CDR3 in amino acids: CSVDKPIAGDQETQYF. Written as DNA, the CDR3 is TGCAGCGTAGATAAGCCCATAGCGGGAGATCAGGAGACCCAGTACTTC.

The chain uses TRBV7-2 and TRBJ2-3, with 15 bases aligning to TRBD2. Germline CDR1 SGHTA, CDR2 FQGNSA. The CDR3 totals 15 residues. V lost 5 bases and J lost 6; bases outside the gene matches: 3. Here the CDR3 reads CASSAGLAGGDTQYF. The CDR3 DNA follows: TGTGCCAGCAGCGCGGGACTAGCGGGAGGCGATACGCAGTATTTT.

The J gene is TRBJ2-5, the V gene TRBV11-2, with D unclear. The V end was cut by 0 bases, the J end by 0 bases, with 14 bases between. The CDR3 covers 17 residues. The germline V gene has CDR1 SGHAT and CDR2 FQNNGV. CDR3 protein: CASSLEAPVGYQETQYF. The CDR3 DNA sequence: TGTGCCAGCAGCTTAGAAGCCCCGGTTGGTTACCAAGAGACCCAGTACTTC.

This sequence joins TRBV21-1 and TRBJ1-6; the table names TRBD1, a call not compared with the DNA. TRBV21-1 is assigned pseudogene status. CDR3 length equals 15 residues. CDR3 sequence reads: CASSTGQSPNSPLHF. CDR3 DNA sequence: TGTGCCAGCAGCACCGGACAGTCCCCCAATTCACCCCTCCACTTT.